The clone carrying this TCR beta chain was observed a few times. As yet, its antigen is unknown. With 60 Vbeta and 13 Jbeta primers, the PCR was carried out. Produced via immunoSEQ multiplex PCR; TCRdb's table is partial and in-frame only. Of some 200,000 clones in the sample, about three quarters were seen once. The data originate from a study of cytomegalovirus exposure and HLA in healthy donors. Study findings and constraints: Sequencing likely produced, as an artifact, a cluster of highly shared sequence variants. Confirmation in vitro established that a few CMV-associated chains were specific for CMV antigens.

The ends lost 6 bases at V and 2 bases at J; junction bases unmatched: 5. The CDR3 is 15 amino acids. Germline V lookup: CDR1 MNHEY, CDR2 SVGAGI. Sequencing was performed on PBMCs. The sequence was collected from a female donor in good health and CMV-seronegative. V usage is TRBV6-5 and J usage is TRBJ2-5; 11 positions match TRBD2. The CDR3 sequence: CASSPGLAVQETQYF. The CDR3 nucleotides read TGTGCCAGCAGCCCGGGACTAGCGGTTCAAGAGACCCAGTACTTC.